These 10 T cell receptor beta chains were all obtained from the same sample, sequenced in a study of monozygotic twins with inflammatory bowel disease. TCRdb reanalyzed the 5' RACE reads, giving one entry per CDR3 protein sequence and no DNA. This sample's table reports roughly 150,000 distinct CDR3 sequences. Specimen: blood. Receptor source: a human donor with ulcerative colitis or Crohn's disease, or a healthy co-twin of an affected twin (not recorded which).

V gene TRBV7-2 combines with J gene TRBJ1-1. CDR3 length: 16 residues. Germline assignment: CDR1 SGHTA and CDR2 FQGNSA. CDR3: CASSLLTTNMNTEAFF.

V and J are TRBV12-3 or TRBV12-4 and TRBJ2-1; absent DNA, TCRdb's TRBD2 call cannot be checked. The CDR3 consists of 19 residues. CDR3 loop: CASRGLAGLGALSYNEQFF.

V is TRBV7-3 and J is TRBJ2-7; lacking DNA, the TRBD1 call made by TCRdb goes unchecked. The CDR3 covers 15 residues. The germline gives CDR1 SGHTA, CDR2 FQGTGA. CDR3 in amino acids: CASSLDSGPTWEQYF. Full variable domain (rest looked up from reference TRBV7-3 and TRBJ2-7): GAGVSQTPSNKVTEKGKYVELRCDPISGHTALYWYRQSLGQGPEFLIYFQGTGAADDSGLPNDRFFAVRPEGSVSTLKIQRTERGDSAVYLCASSLDSGPTWEQYFGPGTRLTVT.

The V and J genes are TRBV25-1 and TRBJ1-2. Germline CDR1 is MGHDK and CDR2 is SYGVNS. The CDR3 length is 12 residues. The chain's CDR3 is CASSEQTYGYTF.

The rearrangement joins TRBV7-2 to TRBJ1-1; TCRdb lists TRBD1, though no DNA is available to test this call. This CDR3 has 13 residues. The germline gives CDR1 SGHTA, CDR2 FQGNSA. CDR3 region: CASSYDRATEAFF.

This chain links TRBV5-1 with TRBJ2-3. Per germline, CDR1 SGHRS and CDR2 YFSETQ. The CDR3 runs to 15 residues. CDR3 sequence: CASSFGLAGTDTQYF.

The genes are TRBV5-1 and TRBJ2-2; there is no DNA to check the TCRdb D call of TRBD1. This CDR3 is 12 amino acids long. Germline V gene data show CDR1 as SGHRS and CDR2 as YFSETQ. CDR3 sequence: CASTRDLGELFF.

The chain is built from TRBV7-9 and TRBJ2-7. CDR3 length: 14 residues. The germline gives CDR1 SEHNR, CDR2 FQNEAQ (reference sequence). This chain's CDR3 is CASSSFVSSYEQYF.

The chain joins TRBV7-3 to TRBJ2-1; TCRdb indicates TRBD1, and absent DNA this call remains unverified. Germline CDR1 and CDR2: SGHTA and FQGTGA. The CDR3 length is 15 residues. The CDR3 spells CASSFGTGLYNEQFF.

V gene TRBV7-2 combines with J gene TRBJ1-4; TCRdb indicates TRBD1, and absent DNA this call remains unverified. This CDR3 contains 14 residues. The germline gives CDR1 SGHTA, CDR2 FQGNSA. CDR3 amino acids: CASSSYGGQEKLFF. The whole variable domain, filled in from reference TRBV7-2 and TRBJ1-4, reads GAGVSQSPSNKVTEKGKDVELRCDPISGHTALYWYRQSLGQGLEFLIYFQGNSAPDKSGLPSDRFSAERTGGSVSTLTIQRTQQEDSAVYLCASSSYGGQEKLFFGSGTQLSVL.